This T cell receptor (beta chain) was captured in a study of Graves' ophthalmopathy and Graves' hyperthyroidism. The CDR3 extends over 12 amino acids. Germline CDR1 reads LNHNV; CDR2 reads YYDKDF (reference sequence). V lost 5 bases to trimming and J lost 5 bases, with 9 bases between them. CDR3 regions of TCR beta were amplified from RNA transcripts. The library came from an HTBI-primed first-round RT-PCR and a second-round multiplex PCR. A single record per CDR3 protein comes from TCRdb applying MiXCR to the multiplex PCR reads. The sample has 650,000 to 900,000 distinct CDR3 sequences, 35% to 50% seen once; the top ten hold less than 55%.

The chain combines TRBV15 with TRBJ2-5; D perhaps matches TRBD2 (5 bases). The specimen sequenced was peripheral blood. The origin of this receptor is an adult man with Graves' ophthalmopathy. The CDR3 reads CATSLQRETQYF. CDR3 nucleotides: TGTGCCACCAGCCTACAGCGGGAGACCCAGTACTTC.